The sequence of this TCR beta chain was determined in a study of T cell repertoires in cytomegalovirus infection. Across the study: Public TCR beta signatures marked donors with CMV infection and the matching HLA.

This clonotype has more than one count but fewer than ten. Germline V gives CDR1 SEHNR, CDR2 FQNEAQ (reference sequence). The CDR3 consists of 15 residues. Unmatched junction bases numbered 10, after V lost 6 bases and J lost 7 bases. TCRdb passed the reads through MiXCR, listing each CDR3 protein once. The table records approximately 400,000 distinct CDR3 sequences, roughly 30% of them present only once. Sequencing was done on a sample of PBMCs. The rearrangement joins TRBV7-9 to TRBJ2-3; 10 bases match TRBD2. This sequence was found in a human donor in good health (CMV status not recorded). Some clones in this sample may be carry-over from other donors' samples. For the CDR3, the DNA is TGTGCCAGCAGGAACGGGACTAGCGCAACAAATACGCAGTATTTT. The encoded protein is CASRNGTSATNTQYF.